This record looks at one T cell receptor beta chain sequence and its context. The sample holds other DNA sequences that translate to the same CDR3. CDR3 length: 14 residues. Germline CDR1 SEHNR, CDR2 FQNEAQ (reference sequence). V dropped 1 base and J dropped 4 bases, with 7 bases sitting between them. This sample was taken from a study of shared clonotypes between healthy human individuals. The repertoire was sequenced with immunoSEQ multiplex PCR; TCRdb's copy has only in-frame clones and lacks some. The sample lists roughly 1 million clones; around 74% were seen once. The V call is TRBV7-9, the J call TRBJ1-4; perhaps TRBD1 as D (5 bases). The receptor comes from a man in his late teens or twenties in good health. What was sequenced was memory CD4+ T cells sorted from blood. Documented subset: CD45RA-negative fraction. The CDR3 sequence: CASSLGGNNEKLFF. The CDR3, as DNA: TGTGCCAGCAGCTTAGGGGGGAATAATGAAAAACTGTTTTTT.